The 15 T cell receptor beta chains reported below all come from one sample, sequenced in a study of T cell responses to AZD1222 COVID-19 vaccine (dated by TCRdb to the early 2020s). The library was prepared using the immunoSEQ multiplex PCR assay. TCRdb took over this immuneACCESS table, retaining in-frame rearrangements with V and J assigned. Such tables are incomplete; in checked studies, under half of the missing clones stem from an unresolved V gene, and the remainder is unexplained. The sample table contains about 110,000 clones; only one count was recorded for 88% of them. In total, the top ten clones hold around 1.6% of the sample. This specimen's time point label, per the study, means: baseline before first vaccination. This material consisted of peripheral blood, taken on day 0 of AZD1222 vaccination. The receptors were gathered from an adult in good health.

This rearrangement joins TRBV5-4 to TRBJ2-3; TRBD2 aligns across 9 bases. Germline V CDR1 and CDR2: SGHNT, YYREEE (reference sequence). V was pared by 4 bases and J by 2 bases, with 5 bases of the junction left unmatched. The CDR3 covers 15 residues. The CDR3 sequence is CASSRLAVNTDTQYF. DNA for the CDR3: TGTGCCAGCAGCCGACTAGCGGTGAACACAGATACGCAGTATTTT.

This chain joins TRBV19 and TRBJ2-3; TRBD1 agrees at 8 bases. The CDR3 runs to 13 residues. Trimming at V came to 5 bases and at J to 3 bases, leaving 1 base not matched to a gene. From germline, CDR1 is LNHDA and CDR2 SQIVND (reference sequence). CDR3 nucleotides: TGTGCCAGTAGTGACAGGGGAACAGATACGCAGTATTTT. This codes for CASSDRGTDTQYF.

The chain links TRBV4-2 to TRBJ2-7; D unclear. This CDR3 comprises 15 residues. V lost 4 bases to trimming and J lost 5 bases, with 18 bases between them. In germline, CDR1 is LGHNA, CDR2 YNFKEQ. CDR3 bases: TGTGCCAGCAGCCCACAAGGAAGGGATCTAGACGAGCAGTACTTC. The encoded protein is CASSPQGRDLDEQYF.

The gene calls are TRBV15 and TRBJ1-2, with TRBD1 matching over 10 bases. This CDR3 is 14 amino acids long. Germline V lookup: CDR1 LNHNV, CDR2 YYDKDF (reference sequence). The V segment lost 3 bases and the J segment 6 bases; nucleotides outside the gene matches: 4. DNA for the CDR3: TGTGCCACCAGCAGTGACAGGGGGCTCGATGGCTACACCTTC. The encoded protein is CATSSDRGLDGYTF.

The chain is built from TRBV18 and TRBJ1-4; D gene unclear. Per the germline V gene, CDR1 is KGHSH and CDR2 is LQKENI. V was cut by 1 base and J by 4 bases, with 10 bases left in between. CDR3 length equals 15 residues. Here the CDR3 DNA reads TGTGCCAGCTCACCACTGCGAGGTTTTAATGAAAAACTGTTTTTT. Translation: CASSPLRGFNEKLFF.

The rearrangement links TRBV27 to TRBJ2-3; 9 positions match TRBD1. The CDR3 sequence is 17 residues long. V gave up 5 bases and J gave up 5 bases; unmatched junction bases: 14. In germline, CDR1 is MNHEY, CDR2 SMNVEV (reference sequence). CDR3 bases: TGTGCCAGCAGTAGACCCCCCGGGACAGGGATACGAGATACGCAGTATTTT. Protein product: CASSRPPGTGIRDTQYF.

CDR3 sequence (DNA): TGTGCTAGTGCCAAATACGAGCAGTACTTC. Its protein product is CASAKYEQYF. The chain couples TRBV12-5 to TRBJ2-7; no clear D. Trimming removed 7 bases at V and 4 bases at J, with 5 bases between. Germline CDR1 reads LGHNT; CDR2 reads FRNRAP. The CDR3 length is 10 residues.

This sequence joins TRBV4-1 and TRBJ1-2; a possible D gene is TRBD1 (5 bases). V was cut by 6 bases and J by 3 bases, with 11 bases left in between. This CDR3 is built from 13 residues. CDR1 is MGHRA, CDR2 YSYEKL, per germline. The CDR3 is CASRHAGDYGYTF. The CDR3 DNA follows: TGCGCCAGCAGGCATGCGGGGGACTATGGCTACACCTTC.

The chain employs TRBV18 and TRBJ2-7; D perhaps matches TRBD1 (6 bases). The length of the CDR3 is 14 residues. In germline, CDR1 is KGHSH, CDR2 LQKENI. V shed 2 bases and J shed 2 bases, with 10 bases lying between them. The CDR3 coding sequence is TGTGCCAGCTCACCAAGACAGGCGGCCTACGAGCAGTACTTC. Translation gives CASSPRQAAYEQYF.

The CDR3 reads CASSREGSREKLFF. The DNA for the CDR3 is TGCGCCAGCTCCAGGGAGGGGTCTCGGGAAAAACTGTTTTTT. This sequence joins TRBV5-1 and TRBJ1-4; D might be TRBD1 (5 bases). From germline, CDR1 is SGHRS and CDR2 YFSETQ. The length of the CDR3 is 14 residues. The V end was cut by 7 bases, the J end by 8 bases, with 18 bases between.

V gene TRBV6-5 combines with J gene TRBJ2-5; D gene ambiguous. Germline CDR1 MNHEY, CDR2 SVGAGI. The CDR3 has 15 amino acids. V was trimmed by 0 bases and J by 4 bases, leaving 12 bases between them. The CDR3 region is CASSYSMVQSETQYF. The CDR3 nucleotides read TGTGCCAGCAGTTACTCGATGGTACAGTCAGAGACCCAGTACTTC.

The rearrangement joins TRBV5-1 to TRBJ2-1; 9 bases line up with TRBD1. This CDR3 has 17 residues. Germline loops: CDR1 SGHRS, CDR2 YFSETQ. V was pared by 1 base and J by 2 bases, with 7 bases of the junction left unmatched. The chain's CDR3 is CASSLWGGQGTYNEQFF. The CDR3 coding sequence is TGCGCCAGCAGCTTGTGGGGGGGACAGGGAACCTACAATGAGCAGTTCTTC. The entire variable domain, with the rest obtained from reference TRBV5-1 and TRBJ2-1, is as follows: KAGVTQTPRYLIKTRGQQVTLSCSPISGHRSVSWYQQTPGQGLQFLFEYFSETQRNKGNFPGRFSGRQFSNSRSEMNVSTLELGDSALYLCASSLWGGQGTYNEQFFGPGTRLTVL.

This clone was detected once. V is TRBV15 and J is TRBJ1-1; a possible D gene is TRBD1 (5 bases). CDR3 length: 14 residues. Germline V gene data show CDR1 as LNHNV and CDR2 as YYDKDF (reference sequence). Between the trimmed V and J ends, which lost 3 bases and 3 bases, there was a span of 11 bases. The CDR3 sequence: CATSRAGRDTEAFF. The CDR3 DNA follows: TGTGCCACCAGCAGGGCGGGGCGGGACACTGAAGCTTTCTTT.

The chain employs TRBV19 and TRBJ1-5; no reliable D call. The CDR3 contains 10 residues. The germline gives CDR1 LNHDA, CDR2 SQIVND (reference sequence). Between the trimmed V and J ends, which lost 8 bases and 4 bases, there was a span of 3 bases. The CDR3 protein is CASGNQPQHF. CDR3 nucleotide sequence: TGTGCCAGTGGAAATCAGCCCCAGCATTTT.

The rearrangement uses TRBV11-2 and TRBJ2-3; the match to TRBD2 covers 13 bases. The germline V gene has CDR1 SGHAT and CDR2 FQNNGV. The V gene end was trimmed by 6 bases and the J gene end by 3 bases; junction bases not matched to a gene: 3. CDR3 length equals 15 residues. The CDR3 nucleotides read TGTGCCAGCAGACTAGCGGGAGGGAAAACAGATACGCAGTATTTT. Translating it yields CASRLAGGKTDTQYF.